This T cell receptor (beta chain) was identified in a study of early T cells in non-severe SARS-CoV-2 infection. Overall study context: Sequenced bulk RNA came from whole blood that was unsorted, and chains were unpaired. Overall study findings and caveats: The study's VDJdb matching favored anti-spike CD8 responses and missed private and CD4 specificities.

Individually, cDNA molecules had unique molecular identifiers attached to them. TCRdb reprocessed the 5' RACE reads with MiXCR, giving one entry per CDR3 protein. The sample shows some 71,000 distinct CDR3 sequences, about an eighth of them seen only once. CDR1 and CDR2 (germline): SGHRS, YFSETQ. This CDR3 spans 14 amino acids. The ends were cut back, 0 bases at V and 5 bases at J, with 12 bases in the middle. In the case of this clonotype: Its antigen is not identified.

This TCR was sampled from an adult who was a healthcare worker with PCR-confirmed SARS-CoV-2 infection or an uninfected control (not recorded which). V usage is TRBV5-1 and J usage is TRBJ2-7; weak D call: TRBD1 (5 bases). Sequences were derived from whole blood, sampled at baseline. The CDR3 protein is CASSLVAGSHEQYF. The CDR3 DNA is TGCGCCAGCAGCTTGGTCGCAGGGTCCCACGAGCAGTACTTC.